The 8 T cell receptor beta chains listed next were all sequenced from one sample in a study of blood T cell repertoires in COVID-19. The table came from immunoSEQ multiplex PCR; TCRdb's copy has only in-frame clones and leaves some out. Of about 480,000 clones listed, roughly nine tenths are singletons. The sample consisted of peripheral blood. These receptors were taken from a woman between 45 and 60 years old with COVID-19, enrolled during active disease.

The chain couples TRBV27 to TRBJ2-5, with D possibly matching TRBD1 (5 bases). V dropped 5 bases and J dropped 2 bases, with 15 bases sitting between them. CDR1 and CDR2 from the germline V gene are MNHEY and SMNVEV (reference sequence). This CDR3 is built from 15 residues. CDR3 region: CASSPRADSQETQYF. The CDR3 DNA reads TGTGCCAGCAGTCCCCGCGCCGACAGTCAAGAGACCCAGTACTTC.

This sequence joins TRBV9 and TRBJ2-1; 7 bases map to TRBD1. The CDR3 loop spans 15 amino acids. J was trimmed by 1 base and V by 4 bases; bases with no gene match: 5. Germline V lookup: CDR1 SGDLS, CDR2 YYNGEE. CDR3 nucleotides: TGTGCCAGCAGCCCCCGACAGGGATCCTACAATGAGCAGTTCTTC. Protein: CASSPRQGSYNEQFF. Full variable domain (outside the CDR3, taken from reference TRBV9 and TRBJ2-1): DSGVTQTPKHLITATGQRVTLRCSPRSGDLSVYWYQQSLDQGLQFLIQYYNGEERAKGNILERFSAQQFPDLHSELNLSSLELGDSALYFCASSPRQGSYNEQFFGPGTRLTVL.

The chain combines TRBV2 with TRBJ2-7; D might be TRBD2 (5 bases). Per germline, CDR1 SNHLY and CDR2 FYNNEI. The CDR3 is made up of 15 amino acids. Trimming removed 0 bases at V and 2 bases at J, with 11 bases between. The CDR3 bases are TGTGCCAGCAGTGAAGCGCGGGTCGGTCCCTACGAGCAGTACTTC. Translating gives CASSEARVGPYEQYF.

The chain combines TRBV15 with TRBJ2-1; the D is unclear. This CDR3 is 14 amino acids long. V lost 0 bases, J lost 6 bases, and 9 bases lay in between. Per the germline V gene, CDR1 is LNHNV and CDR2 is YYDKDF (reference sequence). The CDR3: CATSRDDTSNEQFF. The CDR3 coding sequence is TGTGCCACCAGCAGAGATGACACATCCAATGAGCAGTTCTTC.

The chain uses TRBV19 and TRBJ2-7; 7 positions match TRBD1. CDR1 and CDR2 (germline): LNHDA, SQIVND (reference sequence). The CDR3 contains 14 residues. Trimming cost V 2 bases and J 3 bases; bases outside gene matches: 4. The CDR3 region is CASSILAGGYEQYF. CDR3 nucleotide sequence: TGTGCCAGTAGTATACTGGCAGGGGGCTACGAGCAGTACTTC.

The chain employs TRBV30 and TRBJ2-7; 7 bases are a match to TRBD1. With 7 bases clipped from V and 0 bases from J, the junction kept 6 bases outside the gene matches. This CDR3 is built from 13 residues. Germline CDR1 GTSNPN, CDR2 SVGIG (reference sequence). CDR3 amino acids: CASDRAFSYEQYF. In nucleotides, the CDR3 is TGTGCCTCTGACAGGGCATTCTCCTACGAGCAGTACTTC.

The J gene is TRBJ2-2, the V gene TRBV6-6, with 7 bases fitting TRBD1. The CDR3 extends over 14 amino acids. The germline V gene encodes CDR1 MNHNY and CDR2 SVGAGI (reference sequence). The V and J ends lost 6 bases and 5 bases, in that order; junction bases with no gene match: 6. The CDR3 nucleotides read TGTGCCAGCAGCCCACTACAGGGGACCGGGGAGCTGTTTTTT. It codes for CASSPLQGTGELFF.

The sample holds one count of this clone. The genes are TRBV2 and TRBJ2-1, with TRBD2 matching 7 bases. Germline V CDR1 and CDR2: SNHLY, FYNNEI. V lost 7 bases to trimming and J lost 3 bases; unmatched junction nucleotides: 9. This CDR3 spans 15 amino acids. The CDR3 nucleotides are TGTGCCAGCACCCGGAGCGGGGCCGGCTACAATGAGCAGTTCTTC. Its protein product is CASTRSGAGYNEQFF.